The rows below give T cell receptor beta chains drawn from one sample of a study of shared clonotypes between healthy human individuals. Only in-frame clones appear in the TCRdb table, and some are missing; sequencing was by immunoSEQ multiplex PCR. The sample includes millions of clones, about 95% of them seen just once. The sequenced sample consisted of naive CD4+ T cells sorted from blood. The receptors derive from a man between 18 and 29 years old in good health. Both conserved end residues are part of each CDR3. The order of the fields is V gene, clone size, J gene, D gene, CDR3 DNA, CDR3 protein. A D gene is named only where the DNA matches it firmly. Rows give clone size only sometimes, using once, few, many, or a class for an expanded clone.

>TRBV10-3|-|TRBJ2-2|-
TGTGCCATCAGTGAACGGACGGGGAACACCGGGGAGCTGTTTTTT
CAISERTGNTGELFF
>TRBV5-6|-|TRBJ1-6|TRBD1
TGTGCCAGCAGCTTGGGCGGGACAGTTAATTCACCCCTCCACTTT
CASSLGGTVNSPLHF
>TRBV9|-|TRBJ1-3|-
TGTGCCAGCAGTGGGGGTTTCTCTGGAAACACCATATATTTT
CASSGGFSGNTIYF
>TRBV5-6|-|TRBJ2-6|TRBD1
TGTGCCAGCACCTACCGGGCAACAGGGGGCGCTGGGGCCAACGTCCTGACTTTC
CASTYRATGGAGANVLTF
>TRBV19|-|TRBJ2-7|TRBD1
TGTGCCAGTAGTATAGCCCGGGACAGGTCCTACGAGCAGTACTTC
CASSIARDRSYEQYF
>TRBV10-3|-|TRBJ2-7|-
TGTGCCATCAGGAGGGAGGAGGGGGCCTACGAGCAGTACTTC
CAIRREEGAYEQYF
>TRBV2|-|TRBJ2-5|-
TGTGCCAGCGAACAGGGACAAGAGACCCAGTACTTC
CASEQGQETQYF
>TRBV28|-|TRBJ2-1|TRBD2
TGTGCCAGCAGCCCAGGGGTAGCGGGGTCTAATGAGCAGTTCTTC
CASSPGVAGSNEQFF
>TRBV19|-|TRBJ2-2|-
TGTGCCAGTACTTGGATGGCGAACACCGGGGAGCTGTTTTTT
CASTWMANTGELFF
>TRBV7-2|-|TRBJ2-2|-
TGTGCCAGCAGCTTAGTTCGACACCCCACCGGGGAGCTGTTTTTT
CASSLVRHPTGELFF
>TRBV10-3|-|TRBJ2-5|TRBD1
TGTGCCATCCGGGGACAGGGGATAGAGACCCAGTACTTC
CAIRGQGIETQYF
>TRBV6-5|-|TRBJ2-3|TRBD1
TGTGCCAGCAGTAGGGGGACAGGGGACACAGATACGCAGTATTTT
CASSRGTGDTDTQYF
>TRBV6-5|few|TRBJ1-2|TRBD1
TGTGCCAGCAGTCCGGGACAGAACTATGGCTACACCTTC
CASSPGQNYGYTF
>TRBV5-4|once|TRBJ1-3|-
TGTGCCAGCAGCTTGGCGGGTACTGGAAACACCATATATTTT
CASSLAGTGNTIYF
>TRBV29-1|-|TRBJ2-3|TRBD2
TGCAGCGTTGAAGGTCTCCGGAGGGCGGGAGGGCAGAAAACAGATACGCAGTATTTT
CSVEGLRRAGGQKTDTQYF
>TRBV27|-|TRBJ1-6|-
TGTGCCAGCAGTTTAGGTACTTCAGGGGACTCACCCCTCCACTTT
CASSLGTSGDSPLHF
>TRBV2|-|TRBJ1-2|TRBD1
TGTGCCAGCAGACCCGGGACAGGGTTAGGCTACACCTTC
CASRPGTGLGYTF
>TRBV6-5|-|TRBJ2-2|TRBD2
TGTGCCAGCAGCCCTCCGGGGGGTACCGGGGAGCTGTTTTTT
CASSPPGGTGELFF
>TRBV5-1|-|TRBJ2-5|-
TGCGCCAGCAGCTCCCTCGCGGTACAAGAGACCCAGTACTTC
CASSSLAVQETQYF
>TRBV4-1|once|TRBJ2-7|-
TGCGCCAGCAGCCAACCCACAGAGACCTACGAGCAGTACTTC
CASSQPTETYEQYF
>TRBV18|-|TRBJ1-1|-
TGTGCCAGCTCACCAGTTTATAGGGAACCGAGGACTGAAGCTTTCTTT
CASSPVYREPRTEAFF
>TRBV18|once|TRBJ2-1|TRBD1
TGTGCCAGCTCACCGGACAGGAGTTACAATGAGCAGTTCTTC
CASSPDRSYNEQFF
>TRBV4-1|-|TRBJ1-2|TRBD1
TGCGCCAGCAGCCAGGCGGGACAGGGAAACTATGGCTACACCTTC
CASSQAGQGNYGYTF
>TRBV2|-|TRBJ2-3|-
TGTGCCAGCAGTGTGTACCCGAGGGGCACAGATACGCAGTATTTT
CASSVYPRGTDTQYF
>TRBV30|-|TRBJ2-7|-
TGTGCCTGGAGTGTGGGGGGAGCAGGGTATAGGTCCGAGCAGTACTTC
CAWSVGGAGYRSEQYF
>TRBV5-1|-|TRBJ2-7|TRBD2
TGCGCCAGCAGCAAGGGACTAGCGGTTTACGAGCAGTACTTC
CASSKGLAVYEQYF
>TRBV2|-|TRBJ1-1|-
TGTGCCAGCGAAGGACAGCTTGAAGCTTTCTTT
CASEGQLEAFF
>TRBV29-1|-|TRBJ2-7|-
TGCAGCGTTGCATCGGGCAGGGGATACGAGCAGTACTTC
CSVASGRGYEQYF
>TRBV5-1|-|TRBJ1-6|TRBD1
TGCGCCAGCAGCCCCCGACAGGGAGCGGATTCACCCCTCCACTTT
CASSPRQGADSPLHF